The 4 T cell receptor beta chains listed next were all sequenced from one sample in a study of CD8+CD57+ T cells in acquired aplastic anemia. Using genomic DNA as the template, TCR beta VDJ and CDR3 profiling was carried out. TCRdb processed the reads anew with MiXCR; each CDR3 protein has one entry. In the table there are approximately 200,000 distinct CDR3 sequences, roughly half of which are singletons. The sample taken for sequencing was sorted CD4+, CD8+, or CD8+CD57+ T cells (not recorded which) from PBMCs. The receptors were sampled from a human donor in good health, serving as a control.

A remark on this clonotype: The DNA is left out, because the CDR3 cannot be placed on it with certainty; the CDR3 is given as TCRdb lists it. J is TRBJ1-2 and V is TRBV10-3; no DNA check was done on the table's D call, TRBD1. CDR1 and CDR2 from the germline V gene are ENHRY and SYGVKD. The CDR3 totals 14 residues, both ends included. CDR3 protein: CAIKGQGADYGCTF.

The V call is TRBV20-1, the J call TRBJ1-2, with a possible D match to TRBD1 (5 bases). CDR1 and CDR2 (germline): DFQATT, SNEGSKA (reference sequence). V was pared by 5 bases and J by 4 bases, with 23 bases between. The CDR3 sequence is 16 residues long. The CDR3 sequence is CSAYWAGKGVSYGYTF. In DNA, the CDR3 is TGCAGTGCTTATTGGGCAGGGAAAGGCGTTAGCTATGGCTACACCTTC.

This clonotype has ten or more counts. The rearrangement uses TRBV6-5 and TRBJ2-6; unclear D gene. Trimming cost V 2 bases and J 0 bases, with 8 bases left between them. The CDR3 covers 16 residues. Germline values: CDR1 MNHEY, CDR2 SVGAGI. This CDR3 reads CASSYSWLSGANVLTF. CDR3 coding DNA: TGTGCCAGCAGTTACAGTTGGCTCTCTGGGGCCAACGTCCTGACTTTC.

This clonotype was counted a few times. The genes are TRBV2 and TRBJ1-2, with D perhaps TRBD1 (6 bases). CDR3 length equals 12 residues. In germline, CDR1 is SNHLY, CDR2 FYNNEI. V was trimmed by 6 bases and J by 2 bases, leaving 7 bases between them. CDR3 bases: TGTGCCAGCAGAGACAGGAACTATGGCTACACCTTC. Its translation: CASRDRNYGYTF.